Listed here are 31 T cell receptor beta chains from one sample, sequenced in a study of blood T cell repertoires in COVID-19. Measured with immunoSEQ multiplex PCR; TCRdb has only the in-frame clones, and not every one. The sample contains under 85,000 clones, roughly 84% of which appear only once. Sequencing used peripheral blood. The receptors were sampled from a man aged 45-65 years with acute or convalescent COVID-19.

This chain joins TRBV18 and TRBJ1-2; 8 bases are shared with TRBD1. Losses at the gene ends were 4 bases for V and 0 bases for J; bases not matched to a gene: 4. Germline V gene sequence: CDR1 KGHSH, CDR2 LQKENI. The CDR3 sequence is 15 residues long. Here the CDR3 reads CASSLDRETNYGYTF. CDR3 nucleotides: TGTGCCAGCTCACTGGACAGGGAAACTAACTATGGCTACACCTTC.

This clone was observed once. The CDR3 DNA reads as TGCGCCAGCAGCCAAGATCGCGGGGGAACGGGGGTCTACAATGAGCAGTTCTTC. It translates to CASSQDRGGTGVYNEQFF. J is TRBJ2-1 and V is TRBV4-1, with TRBD2 matching over 7 bases. Germline lookup yields CDR1 MGHRA and CDR2 YSYEKL. This CDR3 has 18 residues. The J segment lost 3 bases and the V segment lost 0 bases, leaving 11 bases of the junction unmatched.

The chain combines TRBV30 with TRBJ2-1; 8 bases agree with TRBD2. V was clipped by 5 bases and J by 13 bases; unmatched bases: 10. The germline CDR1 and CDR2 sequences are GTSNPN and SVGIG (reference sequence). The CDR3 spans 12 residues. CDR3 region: CAWDFRAGGQFF. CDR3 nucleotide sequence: TGTGCCTGGGATTTTCGGGCGGGAGGTCAGTTCTTC.

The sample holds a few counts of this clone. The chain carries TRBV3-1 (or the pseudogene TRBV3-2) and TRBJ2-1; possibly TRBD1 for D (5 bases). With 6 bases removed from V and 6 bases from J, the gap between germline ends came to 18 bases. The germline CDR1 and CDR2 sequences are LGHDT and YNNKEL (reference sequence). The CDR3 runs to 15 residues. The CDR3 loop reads CASSQGGEAPNEQFF. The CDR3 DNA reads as TGTGCCAGCAGTCAGGGCGGCGAGGCCCCCAATGAGCAGTTCTTC.

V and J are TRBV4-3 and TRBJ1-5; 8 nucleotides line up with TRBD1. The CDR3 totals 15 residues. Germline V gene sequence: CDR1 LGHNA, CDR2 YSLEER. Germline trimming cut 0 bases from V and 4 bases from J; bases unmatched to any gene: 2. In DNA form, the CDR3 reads TGCGCCAGCAGCCAAGAAACAGGGGGAAATCAGCCCCAGCATTTT. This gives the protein CASSQETGGNQPQHF.

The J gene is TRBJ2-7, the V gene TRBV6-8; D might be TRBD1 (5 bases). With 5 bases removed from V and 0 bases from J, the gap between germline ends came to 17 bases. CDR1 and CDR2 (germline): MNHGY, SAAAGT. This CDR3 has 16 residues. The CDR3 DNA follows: TGTGCCAGCAGTAGCCTCTGGCAGGGCAACTCCTACGAGCAGTACTTC. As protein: CASSSLWQGNSYEQYF.

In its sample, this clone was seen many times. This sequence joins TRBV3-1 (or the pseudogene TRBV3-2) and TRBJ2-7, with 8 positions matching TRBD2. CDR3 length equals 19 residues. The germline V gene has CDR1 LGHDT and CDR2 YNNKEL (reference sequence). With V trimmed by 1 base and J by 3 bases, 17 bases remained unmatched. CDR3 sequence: CASSQATSWLAGNRYEQYF. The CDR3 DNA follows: TGTGCCAGCAGCCAAGCAACAAGCTGGTTAGCGGGGAACCGCTACGAGCAGTACTTC.

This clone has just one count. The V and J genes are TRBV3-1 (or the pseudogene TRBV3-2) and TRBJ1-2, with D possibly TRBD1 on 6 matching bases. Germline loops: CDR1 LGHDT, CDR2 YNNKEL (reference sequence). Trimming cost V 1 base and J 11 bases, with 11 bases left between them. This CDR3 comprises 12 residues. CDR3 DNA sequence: TGTGCCAGCAGCCAAGGGGGGCCAAATTACACCTTC. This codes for CASSQGGPNYTF.

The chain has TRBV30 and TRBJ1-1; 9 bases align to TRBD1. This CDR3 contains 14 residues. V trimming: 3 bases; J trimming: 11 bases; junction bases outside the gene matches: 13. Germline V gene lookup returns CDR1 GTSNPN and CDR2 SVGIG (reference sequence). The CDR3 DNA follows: TGTGCCTGGAGACAGGGGGCGGCCAGTCTCTATGCTTTCTTT. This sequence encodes CAWRQGAASLYAFF. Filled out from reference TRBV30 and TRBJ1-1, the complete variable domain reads SQTIHQWPATLVQPVGSPLSLECTVEGTSNPNLYWYRQAAGRGLQLLFYSVGIGQISSEVPQNLSASRPQDRQFILSSKKLLLSDSGFYLCAWRQGAASLYAFFGQGTRLTVV.

The CDR3 here is CASGWGPNQPQHF. CDR3 in DNA: TGTGCCAGCGGGTGGGGGCCCAATCAGCCCCAGCATTTT. The V call is TRBV27, the J call TRBJ1-5; D might be TRBD1 (6 bases). The V gene's germline CDR1 is MNHEY and CDR2 SMNVEV (reference sequence). The CDR3 contains 13 residues. V lost 8 bases and J lost 3, with 11 bases in between.

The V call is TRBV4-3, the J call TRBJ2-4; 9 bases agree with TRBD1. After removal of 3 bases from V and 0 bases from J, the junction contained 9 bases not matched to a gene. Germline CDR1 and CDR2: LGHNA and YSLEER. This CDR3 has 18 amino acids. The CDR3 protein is CASSQGTGRPLAKNIQYF. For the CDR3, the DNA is TGCGCCAGCAGCCAGGGGACAGGGCGGCCTCTAGCCAAAAACATTCAGTACTTC.

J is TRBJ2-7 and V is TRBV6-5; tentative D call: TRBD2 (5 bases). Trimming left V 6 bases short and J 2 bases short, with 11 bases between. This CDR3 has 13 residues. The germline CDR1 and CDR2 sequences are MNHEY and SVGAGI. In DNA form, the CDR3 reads TGTGCCAGCAGGGTAGACGGGACCTACGAGCAGTACTTC. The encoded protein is CASRVDGTYEQYF.

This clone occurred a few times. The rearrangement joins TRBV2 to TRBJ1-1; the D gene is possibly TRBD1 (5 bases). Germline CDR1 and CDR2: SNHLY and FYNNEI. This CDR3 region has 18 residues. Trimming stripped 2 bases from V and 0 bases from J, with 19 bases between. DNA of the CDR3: TGTGCCAGCAGTGAAATGAAGGGGCTCCCCCCTATGAACACTGAAGCTTTCTTT. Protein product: CASSEMKGLPPMNTEAFF.

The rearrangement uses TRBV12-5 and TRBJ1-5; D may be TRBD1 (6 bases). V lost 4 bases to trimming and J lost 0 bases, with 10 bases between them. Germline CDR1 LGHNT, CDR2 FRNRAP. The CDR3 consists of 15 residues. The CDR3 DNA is TGTGCTAGTGGTTGGACAGCTTATAGCAATCAGCCCCAGCATTTT. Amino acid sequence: CASGWTAYSNQPQHF.

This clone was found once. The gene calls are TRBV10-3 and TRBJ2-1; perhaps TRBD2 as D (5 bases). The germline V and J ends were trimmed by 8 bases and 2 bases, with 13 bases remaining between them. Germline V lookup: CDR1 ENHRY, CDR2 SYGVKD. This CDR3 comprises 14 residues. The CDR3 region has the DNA TGTGCCATCCGCCCGGGAACGACCTACAATGAGCAGTTCTTC. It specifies CAIRPGTTYNEQFF.

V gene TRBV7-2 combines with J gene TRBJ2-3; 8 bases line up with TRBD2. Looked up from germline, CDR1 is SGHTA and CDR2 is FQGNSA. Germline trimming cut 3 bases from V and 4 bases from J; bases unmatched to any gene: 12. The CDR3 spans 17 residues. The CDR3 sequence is CASSFVPRGGGADTQYF. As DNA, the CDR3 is TGTGCCAGCAGCTTTGTCCCCCGGGGGGGCGGGGCAGATACGCAGTATTTT.

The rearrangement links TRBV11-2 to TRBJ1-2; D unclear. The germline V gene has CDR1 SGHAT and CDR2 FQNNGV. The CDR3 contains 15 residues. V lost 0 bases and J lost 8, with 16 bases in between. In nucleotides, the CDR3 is TGTGCCAGCAGCTTAGATCATGTATCCCAGGAAGGCTACACCTTC. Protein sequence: CASSLDHVSQEGYTF.

For the CDR3, the DNA is TGTGCCAGCAGCGTTAGTTTTAGCGGGGCCACCGGGGAGCTGTTTTTT. Translation: CASSVSFSGATGELFF. V and J are TRBV9 and TRBJ2-2; TRBD2 matches 8 bases. The V and J ends lost 2 bases and 4 bases, in that order; junction bases with no gene match: 7. The CDR3 is 16 residues long. Per the germline V gene, CDR1 is SGDLS and CDR2 is YYNGEE.

CDR3 amino acids: CASSLAVISNEQFF. The CDR3 DNA reads as TGTGCCAGCAGTTTAGCTGTCATCAGCAATGAGCAGTTCTTC. The genes are TRBV2 and TRBJ2-1; D is undetermined. This CDR3 has 14 amino acids. Trimming pared 5 bases from V and 6 bases from J, leaving 14 bases between. CDR1 SNHLY and CDR2 FYNNEI come from the germline V gene.

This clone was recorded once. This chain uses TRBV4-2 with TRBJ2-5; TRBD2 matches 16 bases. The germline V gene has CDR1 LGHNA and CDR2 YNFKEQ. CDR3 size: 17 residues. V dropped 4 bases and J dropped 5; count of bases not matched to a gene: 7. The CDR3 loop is CASSLGTSGGAAETQYF. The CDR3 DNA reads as TGTGCCAGCAGCCTTGGGACTAGCGGGGGGGCCGCTGAGACCCAGTACTTC.

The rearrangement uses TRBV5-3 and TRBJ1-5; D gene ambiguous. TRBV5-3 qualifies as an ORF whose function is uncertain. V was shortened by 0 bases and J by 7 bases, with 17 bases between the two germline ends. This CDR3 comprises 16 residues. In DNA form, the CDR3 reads TGTGCCAGAAGCTTGGATCGGGGTAAGGAGGACCAGCCCCAGCATTTT. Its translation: CARSLDRGKEDQPQHF.

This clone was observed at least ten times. The CDR3 DNA follows: TGTGCCAGCAGCTTTCAGGGGGTGAACACTGAAGCTTTCTTT. Protein product: CASSFQGVNTEAFF. The J gene is TRBJ1-1, the V gene TRBV7-9, with TRBD1 identical over 7 bases. This CDR3 has 14 residues. Losses at the gene ends were 3 bases for V and 0 bases for J; bases not matched to a gene: 1. The germline gives CDR1 SEHNR, CDR2 FQNEAQ (reference sequence).

The CDR3 bases are TGCAGCGCCCTAGAACAAGAGACCCAGTACTTC. Amino acids: CSALEQETQYF. This chain connects TRBV29-1 to TRBJ2-5; D remains unclear. V was pared by 7 bases and J by 2 bases, with 8 bases between. CDR3 size: 11 residues. In germline, CDR1 is SQVTM, CDR2 ANQGSEA. Using reference TRBV29-1 and TRBJ2-5 for the parts outside the CDR3, the full variable domain is SAVISQKPSRDICQRGTSLTIQCQVDSQVTMMFWYRQQPGQSLTLIATANQGSEATYESGFVIDKFPISRPNLTFSTLTVSNMSPEDSSIYLCSALEQETQYFGPGTRLLVL.

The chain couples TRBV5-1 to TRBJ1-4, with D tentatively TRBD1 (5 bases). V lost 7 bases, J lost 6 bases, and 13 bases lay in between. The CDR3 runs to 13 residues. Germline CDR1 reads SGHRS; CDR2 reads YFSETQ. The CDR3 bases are TGCGCCAGCGCCTTCCAGGGTGATGAAAAACTGTTTTTT. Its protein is CASAFQGDEKLFF. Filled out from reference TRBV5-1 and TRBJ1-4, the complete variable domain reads KAGVTQTPRYLIKTRGQQVTLSCSPISGHRSVSWYQQTPGQGLQFLFEYFSETQRNKGNFPGRFSGRQFSNSRSEMNVSTLELGDSALYLCASAFQGDEKLFFGSGTQLSVL.

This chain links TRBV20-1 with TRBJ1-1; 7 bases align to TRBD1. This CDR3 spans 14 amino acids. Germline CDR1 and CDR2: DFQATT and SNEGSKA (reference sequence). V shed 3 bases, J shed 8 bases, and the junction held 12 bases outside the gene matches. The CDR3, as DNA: TGCAGTGCTAGTGCTCGAGGGGGCGACGGGGAAGCTTTCTTT. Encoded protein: CSASARGGDGEAFF.

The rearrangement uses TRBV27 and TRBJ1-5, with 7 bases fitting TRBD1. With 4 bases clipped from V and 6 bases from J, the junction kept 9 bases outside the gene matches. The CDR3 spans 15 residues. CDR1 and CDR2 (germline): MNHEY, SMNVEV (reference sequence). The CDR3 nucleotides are TGTGCCAGCAGTTCACCCGACAGGGCGGCTCAGCCCCAGCATTTT. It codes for CASSSPDRAAQPQHF.

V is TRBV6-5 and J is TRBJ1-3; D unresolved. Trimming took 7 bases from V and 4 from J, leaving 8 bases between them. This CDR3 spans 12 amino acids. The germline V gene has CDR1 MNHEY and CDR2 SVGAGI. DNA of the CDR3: TGTGCCAGCACGAGGGTGGGAAACACCATATATTTT. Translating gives CASTRVGNTIYF.

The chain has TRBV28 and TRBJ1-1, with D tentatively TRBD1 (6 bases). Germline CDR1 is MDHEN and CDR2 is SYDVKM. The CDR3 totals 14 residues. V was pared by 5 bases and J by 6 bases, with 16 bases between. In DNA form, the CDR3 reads TGTGCCAGCAGTGCGCCTAGGACAGCGGCTGAAGCTTTCTTT. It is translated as CASSAPRTAAEAFF.

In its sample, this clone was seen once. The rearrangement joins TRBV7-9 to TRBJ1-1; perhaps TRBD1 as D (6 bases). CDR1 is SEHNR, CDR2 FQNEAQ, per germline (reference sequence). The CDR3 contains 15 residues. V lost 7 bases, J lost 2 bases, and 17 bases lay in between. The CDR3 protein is CASTRSGGLNTEAFF. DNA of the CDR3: TGTGCCAGCACAAGGTCGGGGGGGCTTAACACTGAAGCTTTCTTT. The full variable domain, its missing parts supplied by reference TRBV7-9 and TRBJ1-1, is DTGVSQNPRHKITKRGQNVTFRCDPISEHNRLYWYRQTLGQGPEFLTYFQNEAQLEKSRLLSDRFSAERPKGSFSTLEIQRTEQGDSAMYLCASTRSGGLNTEAFFGQGTRLTVV.

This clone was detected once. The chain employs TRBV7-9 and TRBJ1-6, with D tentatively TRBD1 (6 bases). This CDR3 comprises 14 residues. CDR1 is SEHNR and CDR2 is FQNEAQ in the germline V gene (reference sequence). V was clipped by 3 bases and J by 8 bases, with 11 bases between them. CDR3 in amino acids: CASSLRGSDSPLHF. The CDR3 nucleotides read TGTGCCAGCAGCTTGAGGGGGAGTGATTCACCCCTCCACTTT.

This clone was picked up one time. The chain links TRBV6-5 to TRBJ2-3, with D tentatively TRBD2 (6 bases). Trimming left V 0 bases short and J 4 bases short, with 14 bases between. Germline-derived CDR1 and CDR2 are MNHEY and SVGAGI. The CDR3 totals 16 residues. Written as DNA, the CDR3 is TGTGCCAGCAGTTACTCGGGCGCGGCTAGCGCAGATACGCAGTATTTT. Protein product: CASSYSGAASADTQYF.